Shown below are 15 T cell receptor beta chains from a single sample sequenced in a study of naive and memory T cell subsets. Amplification of ligated cDNA took four PCR rounds with SP2 and nested alpha and beta constant primers. TCRdb analysed the UMI-ligation and nested PCR reads with MiXCR anew, one entry per CDR3 protein. The sample holds more than 13,000 distinct CDR3 sequences, around 5.5% seen once. Treatment noted: skin biopsy from PPD injection site in Mantoux-positive individual. An oligonucleotide containing a UMI was ligated to the 3' end of TCR cDNA. The source was skin, collected from a tuberculin skin test site. These receptors were collected from an adult in good health.

This clonotype was detected a few times. At one of its ends the junction is not consistent with the germline gene, which may arise from a read error. V is TRBV18 and J is TRBJ1-2, with D unresolved. CDR3 length: 13 amino acids. Germline values: CDR1 KGHSH, CDR2 LQKENI. The CDR3 reads CASSPTEGGGDTF. In DNA form, the CDR3 reads TGTGCCAGCTCACCGACCGAGGGAGGTGGCGACACCTTC.

In this sample, this clonotype is medium-sized. The V and J genes are TRBV11-2 and TRBJ2-7; D not certain. This CDR3 region has 13 residues. The germline V gene has CDR1 SGHAT and CDR2 FQNNGV. V lost 5 bases, J lost 0 bases, and 8 bases lay in between. CDR3 loop: CASSPGSSYEQYF. CDR3 nucleotides: TGTGCCAGCAGCCCCGGCAGCTCCTACGAGCAGTACTTC.

This clonotype was detected many times. V gene TRBV9 combines with J gene TRBJ2-3; 9 bases match TRBD1. Germline V gene sequence: CDR1 SGDLS, CDR2 YYNGEE. Trimming at V came to 5 bases and at J to 4 bases, leaving 8 bases not matched to a gene. This CDR3 contains 15 residues. CDR3 sequence: CASRAGQGRADTQYF. The CDR3 nucleotides read TGTGCCAGCAGGGCGGGACAGGGTCGGGCAGATACGCAGTATTTT.

Within the sample, this clonotype is medium-sized. V is TRBV29-1 and J is TRBJ2-5, with D possibly matching TRBD1 (6 bases). Germline CDR1 and CDR2: SQVTM and ANQGSEA. This CDR3 comprises 15 residues. V gave up 4 bases and J gave up 1 base, with 16 bases separating them. The CDR3 loop reads CSVAINRALQETQYF. The CDR3, as DNA: TGCAGCGTTGCGATAAACAGGGCTCTCCAAGAGACCCAGTACTTC.

This clonotype qualifies as medium-sized. V is TRBV6-5 and J is TRBJ1-5, with a possible D match to TRBD1 (5 bases). Per the germline V gene, CDR1 is MNHEY and CDR2 is SVGAGI. This CDR3 comprises 14 residues. V was clipped by 5 bases and J by 4 bases, with 12 bases between them. The CDR3 reads CASSTGDGNQPQHF. The CDR3 DNA reads TGTGCCAGCAGTACCGGGGACGGGAATCAGCCCCAGCATTTT.

This clonotype is classed as medium-sized (0.01 to 0.1%). V and J are TRBV7-9 and TRBJ2-7; 9 bases are shared with TRBD1. From germline, CDR1 is SEHNR and CDR2 FQNEAQ (reference sequence). V lost 0 bases to trimming and J lost 6 bases; unmatched junction nucleotides: 3. The CDR3 extends over 14 amino acids. The CDR3 coding sequence is TGTGCCAGCAGCTTAGCGTCGACAGGGGGCGAGCAGTACTTC. Amino acid sequence: CASSLASTGGEQYF.

This clonotype was picked up many times. The V call is TRBV7-3, the J call TRBJ2-3; D uncertain. Germline values: CDR1 SGHTA, CDR2 FQGTGA. The length of the CDR3 is 17 residues. Trimming took 0 bases from V and 4 from J, leaving 17 bases between them. CDR3 amino acids: CASSLTASPWIADTQYF. CDR3 sequence (DNA): TGTGCCAGCAGCTTAACGGCCAGCCCCTGGATCGCAGATACGCAGTATTTT.

This clonotype has ten or more counts. CDR3 residues: CASSESQIGYGYTF. The DNA of the CDR3 is TGTGCCAGCAGTGAATCCCAAATTGGCTATGGCTACACCTTC. The chain uses TRBV6-1 and TRBJ1-2; D unresolved. V was clipped by 2 bases and J by 4 bases, with 11 bases between them. Germline V gene lookup returns CDR1 MNHNS and CDR2 SASEGT. CDR3 length: 14 residues.

This clonotype was seen repeatedly, ten times or more. CDR3 DNA: TGCGCCAGCAGCCAAGATTCCGGACGCATCTATGGCTACACCTTC. Encoded protein: CASSQDSGRIYGYTF. The V gene is TRBV4-3, the J gene TRBJ1-2; D is unresolved. This CDR3 spans 15 amino acids. The V gene's germline CDR1 is LGHNA and CDR2 YSLEER. Trimming cost V 0 bases and J 4 bases, with 12 bases left between them.

The chain has TRBV12-3 or TRBV12-4 and TRBJ1-5, with TRBD1 identical over 8 bases. The ends lost 2 bases at V and 9 bases at J; junction bases unmatched: 9. This CDR3 is 15 amino acids long. Written as DNA, the CDR3 is TGTGCCAGCAGTTTACGATCAGGGGGCGTTGGGCCCCAGCATTTT. Its protein is CASSLRSGGVGPQHF.

The sample holds many counts of this clonotype. This chain connects TRBV7-2 to TRBJ2-3; 14 nucleotides match TRBD2. CDR3 length: 16 residues. CDR1 and CDR2 from the germline V gene are SGHTA and FQGNSA. V lost 5 bases, J lost 4 bases, and 5 bases stayed unmatched. The CDR3 region has the DNA TGTGCCAGCAGCAGACAGGGACTAGCGGGGGCAGATACGCAGTATTTT. Encoded protein: CASSRQGLAGADTQYF.

In this sample, this clonotype turned up many times. The J gene is TRBJ2-1, the V gene TRBV7-3; D ambiguous. V gave up 2 bases and J gave up 5 bases, with 13 bases separating them. The CDR3 spans 15 residues. Germline CDR1 is SGHTA and CDR2 is FQGTGA. The CDR3 DNA sequence: TGTGCCAGCAGCTTAGGTTCCCACCCGGACAATGAGCAGTTCTTC. Translation gives CASSLGSHPDNEQFF.

This clonotype was detected a few times. This chain uses TRBV24-1 with TRBJ1-1; D is undetermined. Germline-derived CDR1 and CDR2 are KGHDR and SFDVKD. Trimming stripped 4 bases from V and 6 bases from J, with 2 bases between. The CDR3 consists of 10 residues. For the CDR3, the DNA is TGTGCCACCAGTGAACCTGAAGCTTTCTTT. This translates into CATSEPEAFF.

This clonotype was found a few times. This may stem from a read error, because a much larger clone lies one nucleotide away. The rearrangement joins TRBV20-1 to TRBJ1-1; D remains unclear. CDR3 length: 16 amino acids. The germline V gene has CDR1 DFQATT and CDR2 SNEGSKA (reference sequence). V was cut by 0 bases and J by 4 bases, with 18 bases left in between. CDR3: CSARDLSFGSSTEAFF. The DNA for the CDR3 is TGCAGTGCTAGAGATCTCTCCTTTGGAAGCAGCACTGAAGCTTTCTTT.

This clonotype has at least ten counts. V and J are TRBV3-1 and TRBJ1-4, with unresolved D. CDR3 length equals 13 residues. CDR1 is LGHDT and CDR2 is YNNKEL in the germline V gene (reference sequence). The V and J ends lost 3 bases and 5 bases respectively, with 7 bases between them. In DNA, the CDR3 is TGTGCCAGCAGCCAGATGAACAATGAAAAACTGTTTTTT. It translates to CASSQMNNEKLFF.